This T cell receptor (beta chain) was documented in a study of cytomegalovirus exposure and HLA in healthy donors. Study-wide points: In a later analysis, HLA-associated TCR beta chains were more clonally expanded than equally common others.

Primers: 60 Vbeta forward and 13 Jbeta reverse. Sequenced by immunoSEQ multiplex PCR; TCRdb stores in-frame clones only, minus some. This sample has fewer than 150,000 clones; 85% occur once, and the top ten carry about 6.7%. As concerns this clone: The antigen remains unidentified. The sample holds other DNA sequences that translate to the same CDR3.

CDR1 and CDR2 (germline): MDHEN, SYDVKM. Deletions cut 5 bases from V and 0 bases from J, with 7 bases between. This CDR3 is 13 amino acids long. This clonotype originated in a woman aged 25 to 39 in good health and CMV-seropositive. Input material: PBMCs. The genes are TRBV28 and TRBJ1-2; D is unresolved. CDR3 DNA sequence: TGTGCCAGCAGTCTATCTGCTAACTATGGCTACACCTTC. As protein: CASSLSANYGYTF.